Listed below are T cell receptor beta chains from one sample, sequenced in a study of T cell repertoires in cytomegalovirus infection. TCRdb redid the calling of the reads with MiXCR, one entry per CDR3 protein. Here the sample spans approximately 400,000 distinct CDR3 sequences, approximately 32% being singletons. Sample: PBMCs. All receptors derive from a human donor in good health (CMV status not recorded). Some clones in this sample may be carry-over from other donors' samples. Both conserved end residues are part of each CDR3. Fields, in order: D gene, J gene, clone size, CDR3 length, V gene, CDR3 DNA, CDR3 protein. A D gene is named only where the DNA matches it firmly. Size values are once, few and many counts, or a class for expanded clones, and some rows have none.

D: .; J: TRBJ1-3; size: many; length: 15; V: TRBV7-9; DNA: TGTGCCAGCAGCCTCGGATCTTCCTCTGGAAACACCATATATTTT; CDR3: CASSLGSSSGNTIYF
D: TRBD1; J: TRBJ1-2; size: many; length: 14; V: TRBV7-2; DNA: TGTGCCAGCAGCCCGGGACAGGGGGCGAGTGGCTACACCTTC; CDR3: CASSPGQGASGYTF
D: .; J: TRBJ2-1; size: .; length: 11; V: TRBV5-6; DNA: TGTGCCAGCAGCTTCAACTATGAGCAGTTCTTC; CDR3: CASSFNYEQFF
D: .; J: TRBJ2-1; size: few; length: 15; V: TRBV9; DNA: TGTGCCAGCAGTTTGACAGGGAGGGAGTACAATGAGCAGTTCTTC; CDR3: CASSLTGREYNEQFF
D: .; J: TRBJ2-5; size: few; length: 16; V: TRBV27; DNA: TGTGCCAGCAGGCAATGGGCTGGCGGGGTTTTGGAGACCCAGTACTTC; CDR3: CASRQWAGGVLETQYF
D: .; J: TRBJ1-5; size: many; length: 12; V: TRBV12-3/TRBV12-4; DNA: TGTGCCAGCAGTACCATAGGGGTCTTGCAGCATTTT; CDR3: CASSTIGVLQHF
D: .; J: TRBJ2-1; size: many; length: 17; V: TRBV7-8; DNA: TGTGCCAGCAGCTTAGATCAGGGGTTGAGCTCCTACAATGAGCAGTTCTTC; CDR3: CASSLDQGLSSYNEQFF
D: TRBD1; J: TRBJ1-1; size: few; length: 15; V: TRBV11-2; DNA: TGTGCCAGCAGCCCCGGGACAGTACGAAACACTGAAGCTTTCTTT; CDR3: CASSPGTVRNTEAFF
D: TRBD2; J: TRBJ2-7; size: .; length: 16; V: TRBV20-1; DNA: TGCAGTGCTTCGAACCCTAGCGGGGGGTCTCTCTACGAGCAGTACTTC; CDR3: CSASNPSGGSLYEQYF
D: .; J: TRBJ2-1; size: .; length: 15; V: TRBV4-2; DNA: TGTGCCAGCAGCCAAGAAGCGGGCTACAACAATGAGCAGTTCTTC; CDR3: CASSQEAGYNNEQFF
D: TRBD1; J: TRBJ1-2; size: few; length: 18; V: TRBV4-3; DNA: TGCGCCAGCAGCCAAGTCTATCGGGACAGGGTGGGTGACTATGGCTACACCTTC; CDR3: CASSQVYRDRVGDYGYTF
D: .; J: TRBJ2-7; size: .; length: 15; V: TRBV2; DNA: TGTGCCAGCAGTGAAGCTGGAGACAACTCCTACGAGCAGTACTTC; CDR3: CASSEAGDNSYEQYF
D: .; J: TRBJ2-7; size: few; length: 15; V: TRBV12-3/TRBV12-4; DNA: TGTGCCAGCAGTTTAAGTCTAGGGACCCCCTACGAGCAGTACTTC; CDR3: CASSLSLGTPYEQYF
D: TRBD1; J: TRBJ2-7; size: .; length: 12; V: TRBV28; DNA: TGTGCCACACAACAGGGGTCCTACGAGCAGTACTTC; CDR3: CATQQGSYEQYF
D: .; J: TRBJ1-6; size: few; length: 14; V: TRBV11-1; DNA: TGTGCCAGCAGCTGGACGGGAAAATCCTCACCCCTCCACTTT; CDR3: CASSWTGKSSPLHF
D: .; J: TRBJ2-7; size: many; length: 14; V: TRBV11-2; DNA: TGTGCCAGCAGCTTAGTGCAGACATCCTACGAGCAGTACTTC; CDR3: CASSLVQTSYEQYF
D: TRBD1; J: TRBJ1-1; size: .; length: 17; V: TRBV7-9; DNA: TGTGCCAGCAGCTTAGACAAACAGGGGCTCCAAGGGACTGAAGCTTTCTTT; CDR3: CASSLDKQGLQGTEAFF
D: .; J: TRBJ2-3; size: many; length: 17; V: TRBV11-2; DNA: TGTGCCAGCAGCCCTCGAACCGGGACCTGGGGCGCAGATACGCAGTATTTT; CDR3: CASSPRTGTWGADTQYF
D: TRBD1; J: TRBJ2-2; size: .; length: 15; V: TRBV7-6; DNA: TGTGCCAGCAGCCAAAGGGACAGGGTGGCCGGGGAGCTGTTTTTT; CDR3: CASSQRDRVAGELFF
D: .; J: TRBJ2-5; size: many; length: 14; V: TRBV6-2/TRBV6-3; DNA: TGTGCCAGCAGCCGGACATCTGGGGGAGAGACCCAGTACTTC; CDR3: CASSRTSGGETQYF
D: .; J: TRBJ1-2; size: .; length: 11; V: TRBV12-3/TRBV12-4; DNA: TGTGCCAGCGGGGCCTACTATGGCTACACCTTC; CDR3: CASGAYYGYTF
D: .; J: TRBJ1-3; size: few; length: 15; V: TRBV7-6; DNA: TGTGCCAGCGATACAGGGATGACCTCTGGAAACACCATATATTTT; CDR3: CASDTGMTSGNTIYF
D: TRBD2; J: TRBJ2-1; size: few; length: 16; V: TRBV12-3/TRBV12-4; DNA: TGTGCCAGCAGCTACCGCCCGAGCGGGGGTGAGAATGAGCAGTTCTTC; CDR3: CASSYRPSGGENEQFF
D: .; J: TRBJ1-2; size: few; length: 15; V: TRBV2; DNA: TGTGCCAGCAGTGATGGGGACACTAAATGGGGTGGCTACACCTTC; CDR3: CASSDGDTKWGGYTF
D: .; J: TRBJ1-2; size: .; length: 14; V: TRBV24-1; DNA: TGTGCCACCAGTGATTCCTTGCGGGGGCGAGGCTACACCTTC; CDR3: CATSDSLRGRGYTF
D: .; J: TRBJ1-4; size: many; length: 12; V: TRBV19; DNA: TGTGCCAGTAGTATTTTTAATGAAAAACTGTTTTTT; CDR3: CASSIFNEKLFF
D: .; J: TRBJ1-2; size: .; length: 13; V: TRBV7-6; DNA: TGTGCCAGCGCTCGACCCTCGACCTCTGGCTACAACTTC; CDR3: CASARPSTSGYNF
D: .; J: TRBJ1-1; size: few; length: 15; V: TRBV25-1; DNA: TGTGCCAGCAGTGGATTTACAGGGAAAAACACTGAAGCTTTCTTT; CDR3: CASSGFTGKNTEAFF
D: TRBD2; J: TRBJ2-1; size: .; length: 16; V: TRBV5-6; DNA: TGTGCCAGCAGCTTTTTTCCGACTAGCTACGATAATGAGCAGTTCTTC; CDR3: CASSFFPTSYDNEQFF
D: .; J: TRBJ1-6; size: many; length: 16; V: TRBV7-2; DNA: TGTGCCAGCAGCTCCCCTGACAGGACCTATAATTCACCCCTCCACTTT; CDR3: CASSSPDRTYNSPLHF
D: .; J: TRBJ1-2; size: .; length: 16; V: TRBV7-9; DNA: TGTGCCAGCAGCCAGATCCGCGTCCTCGCAAACTATGGCTACACCTTC; CDR3: CASSQIRVLANYGYTF
D: TRBD2; J: TRBJ2-3; size: .; length: 15; V: TRBV20-1; DNA: TGCAGTGCTAGTATCGGGACTAACCCCACAGATACGCAGTATTTT; CDR3: CSASIGTNPTDTQYF
D: TRBD1; J: TRBJ2-7; size: few; length: 15; V: TRBV27; DNA: TGTGCCAGCAGTTCCCTCGGGACAGGGGCCTACGAGCAGTACTTC; CDR3: CASSSLGTGAYEQYF
D: .; J: TRBJ2-7; size: .; length: 13; V: TRBV4-2; DNA: TGTGCCAGCAGCCAAGATCACAACTACGAGCAGTACTTC; CDR3: CASSQDHNYEQYF
D: TRBD2; J: TRBJ2-1; size: .; length: 16; V: TRBV7-9; DNA: TGTGCCAGCAGCCTGTGGGGCGGGGGAGCCTACAATGAGCAGTTCTTC; CDR3: CASSLWGGGAYNEQFF
D: .; J: TRBJ1-2; size: .; length: 13; V: TRBV12-3/TRBV12-4; DNA: TGTGCCAGCAGTGAATTCAGGTTATATGGCTACACCTTC; CDR3: CASSEFRLYGYTF
D: .; J: TRBJ2-7; size: few; length: 14; V: TRBV5-4; DNA: TGTGCCAGCAGCTTGGGAGGGAAAGAGTCCGAGCAGTACTTC; CDR3: CASSLGGKESEQYF
D: .; J: TRBJ2-1; size: .; length: 14; V: TRBV19; DNA: TGTGCCAGTAGTATATTGGCAGCGGGCGAGGAGCAGTTCTTC; CDR3: CASSILAAGEEQFF
D: .; J: TRBJ2-4; size: many; length: 15; V: TRBV7-2; DNA: TGTGCCAGCAGCCCCCACTCCGGGACAAAAAACATTCAGTACTTC; CDR3: CASSPHSGTKNIQYF
D: .; J: TRBJ1-1; size: .; length: 12; V: TRBV5-4; DNA: TGTGCCAGCAGACTACCGGGAACTGAAGCTTTCTTT; CDR3: CASRLPGTEAFF
D: .; J: TRBJ2-7; size: few; length: 11; V: TRBV6-1; DNA: TGTGCCAGCAGATCTCTCTACGAGCAGTACTTC; CDR3: CASRSLYEQYF
D: .; J: TRBJ1-2; size: many; length: 13; V: TRBV2; DNA: TGTGCCAGCAGAGGCATAGCTAACTATGGCTACACCTTC; CDR3: CASRGIANYGYTF